This is a list of T cell receptor beta chains from one sample in a study of T-cell memory formation after mild COVID-19. From the 5' RACE reads, TCRdb called clonotypes with MiXCR, one entry per CDR3 protein. The sample contains 550,000 to 700,000 distinct CDR3 sequences, roughly 18% of which appear only once. The sample taken for sequencing was PBMCs or a T cell subset sorted from them (not recorded which). The receptors here all came from an adult woman who had mild COVID-19 (a few samples of this study predate the infection). Cell type and time point are not known. Both conserved end residues are part of each CDR3. D genes are given only for firm matches. Size tells how often a clone was seen (once, few, many) or the class of an expanded clone, and some rows leave it out.

d_call j_call clone_size v_call cdr3_nt cdr3_aa
TRBD2 TRBJ2-3 few TRBV3-1 TGTGCCAGCAGCCAAGAGTCCCTGACTAGCGCAAGCACAGATACGCAGTATTTT CASSQESLTSASTDTQYF
TRBD2 TRBJ2-7 few TRBV5-1 TGCGCCAGCAGCTTGTCTAGCGGGGGGGTATCAACTACCTACGAGCAGTACTTC CASSLSSGGVSTTYEQYF
- TRBJ2-1 - TRBV7-2 TGTGCCAGCAGCCTCCAAGGGGCGGGGCCCTACAATGAGCAGTTCTTC CASSLQGAGPYNEQFF
- TRBJ1-1 - TRBV7-9 TGTGCCAGCAGACTTCCATTGGGGGGGCGCAACACTGAAGCTTTCTTT CASRLPLGGRNTEAFF
TRBD1 TRBJ2-7 many TRBV5-1 TGCGCCAGCAGCGGGACAGGGGTCGCCTACGAGCAGTACTTC CASSGTGVAYEQYF
TRBD2 TRBJ2-1 - TRBV7-9 TGTGCCAGCAGCTCAGCCGGTAGCGGGAGGGAATCCTACAATGAGCAGTTCTTC CASSSAGSGRESYNEQFF
- TRBJ2-7 many TRBV5-5 TGTGCCAGCAGCTGGGGACCTCTAAGGTACGAGCAGTACTTC CASSWGPLRYEQYF
- TRBJ2-4 few TRBV30 TGTGCCTGGAGTGTTAAGGGAGTACTAGCCAAAAACATTCAGTACTTC CAWSVKGVLAKNIQYF
TRBD1 TRBJ1-5 - TRBV2 TGTGCCAGCACTAAAAAAGACAGGGAGGATCAGCCCCAGCATTTT CASTKKDREDQPQHF
- TRBJ1-1 - TRBV6-5 TGTGCCAGCAGTTACTCGGGGGCATACAGGGTGCTGAACACTGAAGCTTTCTTT CASSYSGAYRVLNTEAFF
- TRBJ1-5 few TRBV20-1 TGCAGTGCTAGAGCAGTGTATCAGCCCCAGCATTTT CSARAVYQPQHF
- TRBJ1-2 - TRBV12-3/TRBV12-4 TGTGCCAGCAGTTTCGCCAGTCTCTATGGCTACACCTTC CASSFASLYGYTF
- TRBJ2-4 few TRBV7-8 TGTGCCAGCAGCTTAGGGCCTATAGCCAAAAACATTCAGTACTTC CASSLGPIAKNIQYF
- TRBJ1-1 - TRBV30 TGTGCCTGGGCGACCGGGCCCGGCACTGAAGCTTTCTTT CAWATGPGTEAFF
TRBD1 TRBJ2-7 few TRBV12-3/TRBV12-4 TGTGCCAGCAGTTTACGGGCGGGGACAGGGAGCTCCTACGAGCAGTACTTC CASSLRAGTGSSYEQYF
- TRBJ2-2 once TRBV7-7 TGTGCTAGCAGCTTAGCCGAGACCACCGGGGAGCTGTTTTTT CASSLAETTGELFF
- TRBJ2-2 - TRBV5-1 TGCGCCAGCAGCTTGGAGCCCCGGAGGCACGCGAACACCGGGGAGCTGTTTTTT CASSLEPRRHANTGELFF
- TRBJ2-7 - TRBV6-5 TGTGCCAGCAGTTACTTAAGGTCAAAATACGAGCAGTACTTC CASSYLRSKYEQYF
- TRBJ1-5 - TRBV4-3 TGCGCCAGCAGCCAAGATGGGGACACAAATCAGCCCCAGCATTTT CASSQDGDTNQPQHF
TRBD2 TRBJ2-1 few TRBV7-9 TGTGCCAGCAGCTTAGCGCTGCGGCGGGAGGGCCCATCCTACAATGAGCAGTTCTTC CASSLALRREGPSYNEQFF
- TRBJ2-1 - TRBV6-6 TGTGCCAGCAGTTACGGGGATCAGGGTGAGCAGTTCTTC CASSYGDQGEQFF
- TRBJ1-5 few TRBV4-1 TGCGCCAGCAGCCCAGCAACTCCAAATCAGCCCCAGCATTTT CASSPATPNQPQHF
TRBD1 TRBJ1-2 - TRBV20-1 TGCAGTGCTAGCGGACAGGGCGGTAGGAATGGCTACACCTTC CSASGQGGRNGYTF
TRBD2 TRBJ2-3 - TRBV12-3/TRBV12-4 TGTGCCAGCAGGAGGGGACTAGCGGGGGGGCCGCAAATGGCAGATACGCAGTATTTT CASRRGLAGGPQMADTQYF
- TRBJ1-2 - TRBV6-2/TRBV6-3 TGTGCCAGCAGTTACGGGCTGCGCTATGGCTACACCTTC CASSYGLRYGYTF
TRBD2 TRBJ2-1 many TRBV9 TGTGCCAGCAGCCTTAGCGGGGGGCCCAACAATGAGCAGTTCTTC CASSLSGGPNNEQFF